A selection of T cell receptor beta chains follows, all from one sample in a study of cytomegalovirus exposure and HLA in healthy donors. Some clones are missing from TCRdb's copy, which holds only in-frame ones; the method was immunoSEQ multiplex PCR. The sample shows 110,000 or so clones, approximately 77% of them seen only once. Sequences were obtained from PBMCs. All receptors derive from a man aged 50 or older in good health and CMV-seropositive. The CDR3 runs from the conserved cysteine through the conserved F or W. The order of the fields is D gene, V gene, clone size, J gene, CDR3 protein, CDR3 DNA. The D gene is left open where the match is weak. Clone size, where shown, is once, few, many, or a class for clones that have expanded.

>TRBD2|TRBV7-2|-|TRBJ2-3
CASIDITSGTDTQYF
TGTGCCAGCATCGACATTACTAGCGGCACAGATACGCAGTATTTT
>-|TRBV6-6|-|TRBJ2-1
CASSYSTARNNEQFF
TGTGCCAGCAGTTACTCGACAGCCAGAAACAATGAGCAGTTCTTC
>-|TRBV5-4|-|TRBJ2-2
CASSFGDWAGELFF
TGTGCCAGCAGCTTCGGGGATTGGGCCGGGGAGCTGTTTTTT
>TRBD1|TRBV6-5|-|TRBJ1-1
CASSYAPNRGAEAFF
TGTGCCAGCAGTTACGCCCCCAACAGGGGCGCTGAAGCTTTCTTT
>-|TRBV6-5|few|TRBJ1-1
CASSRLDRNTEAFF
TGTGCCAGCAGTCGCCTCGACAGGAACACTGAAGCTTTCTTT
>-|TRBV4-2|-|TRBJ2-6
CASSQDPAVSSGANVLTF
TGTGCCAGCAGCCAAGATCCAGCGGTCAGCTCTGGGGCCAACGTCCTGACTTTC
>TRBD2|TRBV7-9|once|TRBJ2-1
CASIWGSGSSYNEQFF
TGTGCCAGCATCTGGGGGAGCGGGAGCTCCTACAATGAGCAGTTCTTC
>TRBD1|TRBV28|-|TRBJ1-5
CASSVYPTGGDQPQHF
TGTGCCAGCAGTGTATACCCGACAGGGGGCGATCAGCCCCAGCATTTT
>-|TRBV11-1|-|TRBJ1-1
CASSLNRLNEAFF
TGTGCCAGCAGCTTAAACAGGCTCAACGAAGCTTTCTTT
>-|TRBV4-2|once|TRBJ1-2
CASRVGEQGYGYTF
TGTGCCAGCAGGGTCGGTGAGCAGGGCTATGGCTACACCTTC
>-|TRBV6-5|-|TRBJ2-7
CASSLTLNYEQYF
TGTGCCAGCAGCCTGACACTCAACTACGAGCAGTACTTC
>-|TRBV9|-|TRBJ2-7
CASSLDWSGEQYF
TGCGCCAGCAGCCTGGACTGGTCGGGGGAGCAGTACTTC
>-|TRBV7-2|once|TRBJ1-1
CASSRDFGTEAFF
TGTGCCAGCAGCCGAGACTTCGGGACTGAAGCTTTCTTT
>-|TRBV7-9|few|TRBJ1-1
CASSLGRGNTEAFF
TGTGCCAGCAGCTTAGGCAGGGGAAACACTGAAGCTTTCTTT
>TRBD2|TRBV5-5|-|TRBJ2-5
CASSTGTSGGYGTQYF
TGTGCCAGCAGCACAGGGACTAGCGGGGGGTACGGGACCCAGTACTTC
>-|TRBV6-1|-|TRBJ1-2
CASTIPGHGYTF
TGTGCCAGCACAATCCCAGGGCATGGCTACACCTTC
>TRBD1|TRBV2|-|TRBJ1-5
CASSADRASGAQHF
TGTGCCAGCAGCGCGGACAGGGCCTCGGGGGCCCAGCATTTT
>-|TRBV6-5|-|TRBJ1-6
CASSYLGVASPLHF
TGTGCCAGCAGTTATCTCGGGGTGGCTTCACCCCTCCACTTT
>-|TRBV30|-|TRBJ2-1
CAWNRGASAYNEQFF
TGTGCCTGGAACCGTGGGGCTAGCGCTTACAATGAGCAGTTCTTC
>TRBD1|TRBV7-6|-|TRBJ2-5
CASSLVFRQGAGETQYF
TGTGCCAGCAGCTTAGTTTTTCGTCAGGGGGCTGGTGAGACCCAGTACTTC
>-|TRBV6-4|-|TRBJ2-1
CASSEFYEQFF
TGTGCCAGCAGTGAGTTCTATGAGCAGTTCTTC
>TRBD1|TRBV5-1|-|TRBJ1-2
CASSLEDRVGGYTF
TGCGCCAGCAGCCTAGAGGACAGGGTGGGCGGCTACACCTTC
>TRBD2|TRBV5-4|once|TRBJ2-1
CASSLERGGDNEQFF
TGTGCCAGCAGCTTGGAGCGGGGGGGCGACAATGAGCAGTTCTTC
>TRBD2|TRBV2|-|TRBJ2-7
CASRARVAGVSGKYF
TGTGCCAGCAGGGCGCGGGTAGCGGGAGTTAGTGGAAAGTACTTC
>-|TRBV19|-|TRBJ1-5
CASSERGAGFNQPQHF
TGTGCCAGTAGTGAACGGGGCGCGGGGTTTAATCAGCCCCAGCATTTT
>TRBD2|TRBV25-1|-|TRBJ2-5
CASSEVGRGQETQYF
TGTGCCAGCAGTGAAGTGGGGCGGGGGCAAGAGACCCAGTACTTC
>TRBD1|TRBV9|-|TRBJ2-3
CASSVGLDRGQDTQYF
TGTGCCAGCAGCGTAGGGCTGGACAGGGGACAAGATACGCAGTATTTT
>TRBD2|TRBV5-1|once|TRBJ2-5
CASSTGLAEETQYF
TGCGCCAGCAGCACGGGACTAGCGGAAGAGACCCAGTACTTC
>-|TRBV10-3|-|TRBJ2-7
CAIRGLYEQYF
TGTGCCATCAGAGGACTATACGAGCAGTACTTC
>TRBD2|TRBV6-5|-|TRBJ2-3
CASSYSSGGRTDTQYF
TGTGCCAGCAGTTACTCGTCGGGGGGACGCACAGATACGCAGTATTTT
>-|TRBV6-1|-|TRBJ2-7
CASSNRVSYEQYF
TGTGCCAGCAGTAACAGGGTATCCTACGAGCAGTACTTC